This T cell receptor beta chain was profiled in a study of a mutant IDH1 vaccine in newly diagnosed glioma. Whole-study context: Sex among treated patients split roughly 62% male, about 40% female; mean age was about 40 years.

Time point of the sample: week 47, end of study. Each vaccine dose was 300 ug of mutant IDH1 20-mer peptide, with topical imiquimod. Vaccination of patients was performed eight times, in weeks 1, 3, 5, 7, 11, 15, 19 and 23. Clones were read by immunoSEQ multiplex PCR, and TCRdb kept only the in-frame ones, dropping some. The sample lists about 55,000 clones, 76% occurring once. This CDR3 is 13 amino acids long. The germline V gene has CDR1 MNHEY and CDR2 SMNVEV (reference sequence). V was clipped by 2 bases and J by 2 bases, with 7 bases between them. With respect to this clone: Its matching antigen is unknown.

The source material was PBMCs, sampled from a glioma patient whose treatment included an IDH1 peptide vaccine. The source is a woman in her 40s with glioma. Some clones in this sample may be carry-over from other donors' samples. The chain is built from TRBV27 and TRBJ2-7, with a weak D call TRBD2 (5 bases). DNA for the CDR3: TGTGCCAGCAGTTTAGGGAGAGCCTACGAGCAGTACTTC. Translating gives CASSLGRAYEQYF.